A single sample is the source of the 12 T cell receptor beta chains below, sequenced in a study of cytomegalovirus exposure and HLA in healthy donors. PCR used 60 Vbeta primers and 13 Jbeta primers. The repertoire was sequenced with immunoSEQ multiplex PCR; TCRdb's copy has only in-frame clones and lacks some. The table lists 180,000 or so clones, 75% of them singletons, with around 8.3% in the top ten. Sequenced input: PBMCs. Source of these receptors: a middle-aged woman in good health and CMV-seropositive.

This rearrangement joins TRBV6-6 to TRBJ1-3; weak D call: TRBD1 (5 bases). From germline, CDR1 is MNHNY and CDR2 SVGAGI (reference sequence). The CDR3 totals 15 residues. Deletions cut 7 bases from V and 0 bases from J, with 13 bases between. CDR3 in amino acids: CASNPPGGSGNTIYF. In nucleotides, the CDR3 is TGTGCCAGCAATCCTCCGGGGGGCTCTGGAAACACCATATATTTT.

The chain links TRBV10-3 to TRBJ1-1; D is uncertain. CDR3 length equals 13 residues. Per germline, CDR1 ENHRY and CDR2 SYGVKD. Deletions cut 4 bases from V and 0 bases from J, with 6 bases between. The CDR3 DNA is TGTGCCATCAGTGTATCAGTGAACACTGAAGCTTTCTTT. This encodes CAISVSVNTEAFF.

This clone was observed once. This chain uses TRBV7-2 with TRBJ2-6; 10 bases are a match to TRBD1. The CDR3 spans 18 residues. The ends lost 1 base at V and 2 bases at J; junction bases unmatched: 5. CDR1 and CDR2 (germline): SGHTA, FQGNSA. Here the CDR3 DNA reads TGTGCCAGCAGCTTAGTGGCCGGGACAGGGGCTGGGGCCAACGTCCTGACTTTC. Protein product: CASSLVAGTGAGANVLTF.

V gene TRBV11-2 combines with J gene TRBJ2-7; 10 bases align to TRBD2. V lost 5 bases and J lost 2; bases outside the gene matches: 6. The CDR3 extends over 15 amino acids. Germline V gene sequence: CDR1 SGHAT, CDR2 FQNNGV. The CDR3 bases are TGTGCCAGCAGCCCCGGGACTAGCGTGACCTACGAGCAGTACTTC. It is translated as CASSPGTSVTYEQYF.

The chain has TRBV30 and TRBJ1-5; 9 bases are a match to TRBD1. From germline, CDR1 is GTSNPN and CDR2 SVGIG (reference sequence). CDR3 size: 15 residues. With V trimmed by 4 bases and J by 0 bases, 4 bases remained unmatched. This CDR3 is CAWTGQGFSNQPQHF. The CDR3 DNA reads TGTGCCTGGACCGGACAGGGGTTTAGCAATCAGCCCCAGCATTTT.

In DNA, the CDR3 is TGCGCCAGCAGCTTTACCTCTTCTAGCACCGGGGAGCTGTTTTTT. Translating gives CASSFTSSSTGELFF. This chain joins TRBV5-1 and TRBJ2-2; D remains unclear. CDR3 length: 15 amino acids. Germline CDR1 and CDR2: SGHRS and YFSETQ. The V and J ends lost 2 bases and 4 bases respectively, with 12 bases between them.

This clone was counted between two and nine times. The chain recombines TRBV6-1 with TRBJ1-1; D not resolved. The CDR3 has 15 residues. V shed 0 bases and J shed 6 bases, with 14 bases lying between them. Germline loops: CDR1 MNHNS, CDR2 SASEGT. The chain's CDR3 is CASSEAPTPSAEAFF. The CDR3 DNA sequence: TGTGCCAGCAGTGAAGCCCCGACTCCTTCGGCTGAAGCTTTCTTT.

The chain employs TRBV5-1 and TRBJ1-2; 11 bases fit TRBD1. This CDR3 has 15 amino acids. V lost 0 bases, J lost 8 bases, and 6 bases stayed unmatched. Germline-derived CDR1 and CDR2 are SGHRS and YFSETQ. The CDR3 spells CASSLAGQGADGYTF. The DNA of the CDR3 is TGCGCCAGCAGCTTGGCCGGACAGGGGGCAGACGGCTACACCTTC.

CDR3 residues: CSAPENEKLFF. The CDR3, as DNA: TGCAGTGCCCCCGAGAATGAAAAACTGTTTTTT. The V gene is TRBV20-1, the J gene TRBJ1-4; no clear D gene. The CDR3 runs 11 residues. Germline-derived CDR1 and CDR2 are DFQATT and SNEGSKA (reference sequence). Trimming pared 6 bases from V and 5 bases from J, leaving 7 bases between.

The chain has TRBV28 and TRBJ1-4; TRBD1 matches 8 bases. The V and J ends lost 7 bases and 8 bases, in that order; junction bases with no gene match: 6. CDR1 and CDR2 from the germline V gene are MDHEN and SYDVKM. CDR3 length: 13 amino acids. The CDR3, as DNA: TGTGCCAGCACAACAGGGGGGGGAGAAAAACTGTTTTTT. Translated: CASTTGGGEKLFF. Using reference TRBV28 and TRBJ1-4 for the parts outside the CDR3, the full variable domain is DVKVTQSSRYLVKRTGEKVFLECVQDMDHENMFWYRQDPGLGLRLIYFSYDVKMKEKGDIPEGYSVSREKKERFSLILESASTNQTSMYLCASTTGGGEKLFFGSGTQLSVL.

The rearrangement uses TRBV5-1 and TRBJ2-7, with TRBD1 identical over 10 bases. The CDR3 extends over 15 amino acids. Germline CDR1 reads SGHRS; CDR2 reads YFSETQ. J gave up 7 bases and V 3 bases, and 10 bases lay outside the gene matches. The CDR3 protein is CASSSSGTGASEQYF. CDR3 DNA sequence: TGCGCCAGCAGCTCGTCCGGGACAGGGGCCTCTGAGCAGTACTTC.

In its sample, this clone was seen once. V usage is TRBV7-2 and J usage is TRBJ2-4, with D possibly matching TRBD1 (5 bases). The V gene's germline CDR1 is SGHTA and CDR2 FQGNSA. V dropped 1 base and J dropped 4 bases, with 8 bases sitting between them. This CDR3 comprises 14 residues. The CDR3 nucleotides are TGTGCCAGCAGCTTAGGGGCAGGGAAAAACATTCAGTACTTC. Protein product: CASSLGAGKNIQYF.